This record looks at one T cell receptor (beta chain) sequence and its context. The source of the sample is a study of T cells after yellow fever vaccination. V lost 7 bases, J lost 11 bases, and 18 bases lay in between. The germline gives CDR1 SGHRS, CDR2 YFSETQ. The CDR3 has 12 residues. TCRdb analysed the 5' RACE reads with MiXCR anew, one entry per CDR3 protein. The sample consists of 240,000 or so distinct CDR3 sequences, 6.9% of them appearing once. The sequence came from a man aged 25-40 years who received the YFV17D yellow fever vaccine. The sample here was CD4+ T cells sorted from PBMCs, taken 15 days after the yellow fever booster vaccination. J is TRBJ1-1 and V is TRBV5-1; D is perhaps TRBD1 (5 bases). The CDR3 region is CASRMDTGSAFF. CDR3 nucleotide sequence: TGCGCCAGCCGTATGGATACAGGTTCGGCTTTCTTT. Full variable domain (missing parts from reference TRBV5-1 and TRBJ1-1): KAGVTQTPRYLIKTRGQQVTLSCSPISGHRSVSWYQQTPGQGLQFLFEYFSETQRNKGNFPGRFSGRQFSNSRSEMNVSTLELGDSALYLCASRMDTGSAFFGQGTRLTVV.